The 13 T cell receptor beta chains given below trace back to one sample, sequenced in a study of shared clonotypes between healthy human individuals. TCRdb's table, derived via immunoSEQ multiplex PCR, lists solely in-frame clones and lacks some. The sample has roughly 2.2 million clones, 85% to 95% seen once. The material sequenced was naive CD4+ T cells from PBMCs. Subset meaning: CD45RA+ positively selected. The receptors shown here come from a man aged 18 to 30 in good health. Some clones in this sample may be carry-over from other donors' samples.

The V call is TRBV10-3, the J call TRBJ1-2; 7 bases line up with TRBD1. The CDR3 length is 13 residues. V shed 10 bases and J 4 bases; nucleotides not matched to a gene: 9. Germline V gene lookup returns CDR1 ENHRY and CDR2 SYGVKD. The CDR3 DNA reads as TGTGCCACCTTCGGGGGACAGAGCTATGGCTACACCTTC. Translating it yields CATFGGQSYGYTF.

The chain is built from TRBV6-1 and TRBJ2-7, with a possible D match to TRBD1 (5 bases). Germline-derived CDR1 and CDR2 are MNHNS and SASEGT. The CDR3 has 14 amino acids. Trimming shortened V by 1 base and J by 7 bases, and 14 bases separated the two germline ends. The CDR3 region has the DNA TGTGCCAGCAGTGAAGGCTTAGGGGTGGGGGAGCAGTACTTC. It yields the protein CASSEGLGVGEQYF.

The chain combines TRBV6-1 with TRBJ2-1; the D gene is possibly TRBD2 (5 bases). The V gene lost 8 bases and the J gene lost 0 bases, with 14 bases spanning the gap. The CDR3 covers 15 residues. CDR1 and CDR2 (germline): MNHNS, SASEGT. The CDR3 spells CASVPSYLSYNEQFF. The CDR3 bases are TGTGCCAGCGTTCCTAGCTACCTCTCCTACAATGAGCAGTTCTTC.

J is TRBJ1-5 and V is TRBV12-2. TRBV12-2 has pseudogene status. The CDR3 totals 17 residues. The CDR3 region is CASRLGVGVYSNQPQHF. In DNA form, the CDR3 reads TGTGCAAGTCGCTTAGGTGTGGGGGTTTATAGCAATCAGCCCCAGCATTTT.

The CDR3 region is CASSWTRIDEQFF. CDR3 nucleotides: TGTGCCAGCAGCTGGACTAGGATCGATGAGCAGTTCTTC. The V gene is TRBV7-9, the J gene TRBJ2-1; 7 bases line up with TRBD2. J gave up 8 bases and V 4 bases, and 5 bases lay outside the gene matches. Germline V gives CDR1 SEHNR, CDR2 FQNEAQ (reference sequence). This CDR3 has 13 amino acids.

The chain links TRBV6-5 to TRBJ2-7, with a possible D match to TRBD2 (5 bases). The V end was cut by 6 bases, the J end by 4 bases, with 13 bases between. CDR1 is MNHEY and CDR2 is SVGAGI in the germline V gene. This CDR3 contains 13 residues. CDR3 residues: CASSAGVEYEQYF. The CDR3 region has the DNA TGTGCCAGCAGCGCCGGGGTGGAATACGAGCAGTACTTC.

The sample holds one count of this clone. The V and J genes are TRBV7-2 and TRBJ2-1; 8 nucleotides align to TRBD2. This CDR3 region has 18 residues. V trimming: 2 bases; J trimming: 6 bases; junction bases outside the gene matches: 15. Germline-derived CDR1 and CDR2 are SGHTA and FQGNSA. The CDR3 here is CASSLYFPGSGIPNEQFF. The CDR3 DNA reads TGTGCCAGCAGCTTATATTTCCCTGGTAGCGGGATCCCCAATGAGCAGTTCTTC.

V usage is TRBV28 and J usage is TRBJ2-7, with 10 bases fitting TRBD1. This CDR3 is built from 14 residues. Unmatched junction bases numbered 8, after V lost 6 bases and J lost 6 bases. Germline CDR1 reads MDHEN; CDR2 reads SYDVKM. In nucleotides, the CDR3 is TGTGCCAGCAGGGGGACAGGGGAGGGGATCGAGCAGTACTTC. As protein: CASRGTGEGIEQYF.

The chain combines TRBV6-1 with TRBJ2-2; the D is unclear. CDR1 MNHNS and CDR2 SASEGT come from the germline V gene. V was clipped by 4 bases and J by 5 bases, with 8 bases between them. CDR3 size: 13 residues. In DNA form, the CDR3 reads TGTGCCAGCAGTGTTTGGGGTACCGGGGAGCTGTTTTTT. It yields the protein CASSVWGTGELFF.

This chain joins TRBV6-6 and TRBJ2-7; D remains unclear. This CDR3 spans 12 amino acids. The germline gives CDR1 MNHNY, CDR2 SVGAGI (reference sequence). The V and J ends lost 2 bases and 6 bases respectively, with 8 bases between them. The CDR3: CASSYPRTEQYF. CDR3 in DNA: TGTGCCAGCAGTTACCCTAGGACCGAGCAGTACTTC.

The chain has TRBV5-4 and TRBJ2-7; 10 bases map to TRBD1. This CDR3 is built from 15 residues. Germline CDR1 is SGHNT and CDR2 is YYREEE (reference sequence). Losses at the gene ends were 2 bases for V and 3 bases for J; bases not matched to a gene: 5. The DNA for the CDR3 is TGTGCCAGCAGCTTTCCGGGACAGGGGATCTACGAGCAGTACTTC. Translated: CASSFPGQGIYEQYF. The full variable domain, in which reference TRBV5-4 and TRBJ2-7 provide the parts outside the CDR3, is ETGVTQSPTHLIKTRGQQVTLRCSSQSGHNTVSWYQQALGQGPQFIFQYYREEENGRGNFPPRFSGLQFPNYSSELNVNALELDDSALYLCASSFPGQGIYEQYFGPGTRLTVT.

This chain uses TRBV10-3 with TRBJ2-2, with TRBD2 as a possible D gene (6 bases). The CDR3 is made up of 16 amino acids. V was clipped by 2 bases and J by 0 bases, with 10 bases between them. The germline gives CDR1 ENHRY, CDR2 SYGVKD. CDR3: CAISERRVSNTGELFF. In DNA form, the CDR3 reads TGTGCCATCAGTGAGCGGAGGGTGTCGAACACCGGGGAGCTGTTTTTT.

The V gene is TRBV7-3, the J gene TRBJ2-1, with D uncertain. The CDR3 has 17 residues. Trimming removed 4 bases from V and 1 base from J, with 17 bases in between. From germline, CDR1 is SGHTA and CDR2 FQGTGA. CDR3 DNA sequence: TGTGCCAGCAGCTCGTCCCCTGAAATTGCATCCTACAATGAGCAGTTCTTC. Translated: CASSSSPEIASYNEQFF.